This T cell receptor (beta chain) was captured by sequencing in a study of T-cell reconstitution after alpha-beta-depleted transplantation in children (dated by TCRdb to about 2016). Background for the entire study: Using TCR repertoire profiling, the study quantitatively followed how T-cell immune reconstitution unfolded in children after TCRalphabeta/CD19-depleted allogeneic hematopoietic cell transplantation.

The library relied on PCR. Sequencing instrument: Illumina HiSeq 2500. TCR library preparation used molecular barcoding, with unique molecular identifiers applied to normalize quantification of the TCRbeta repertoire. TCRdb reworked the public reads: Q25 trimming with fastp, MiXCR clone assembly, productive beta chains retained. Every distinct CDR3 protein forms one entry, paired with its most common genes and DNA. In all, the sample holds about 580,000 distinct CDR3 sequences, and 23% of those were seen once. The ten top clones hold about 14% of the sample. On this clonotype: The antigen this receptor binds is unknown. Base qualities are not provided; no much larger clone lies one nucleotide away.

Broader findings and caveats from the paper: The apparently early recovery of alphabetaT-cell counts about two months after transplant reportedly depended on only several hundred rapidly expanded clones that came from non-depleted graft cells. In some patients, the high TCRbeta diversity seen at day 60 was put down to recipient T cells and intrathymic progenitors that had survived conditioning. Over the following months the frequencies of hyperexpanded clones went down, and after one year T-cell counts and TCRbeta diversity were mostly credited to newly produced T cells.

This sample's treatment or condition label indicates: allogeneic hematopoietic cell transplantation with graft depleted of TCRalphabeta T cells and CD19 B cells. The children who served as transplant recipients had been given grafts of TCRalphabeta/CD19-depleted allogeneic hematopoietic cells. V is cut back by 8 bases and J by 3 bases, with 7 bases in the junction unmatched. From the cysteine through the valine, the CDR3 covers 14 amino acids. Left in the record is the CDR3 DNA by itself, 42 bases read in frame from the first base. The germline V gene encodes CDR1 MNHNS and CDR2 SASEGT. This receptor was obtained from a boy under three years old who had a stem cell transplant for acute myeloid leukemia, so the T cells may come from the graft donor. The chain is made from TRBV6-1 and TRBJ2-7, with 10 junctional bases fitting TRBD1. This specimen consisted of PBMCs, mostly from graft donor cells, obtained 360 days after TCRalphabeta/CD19-depleted stem cell transplant. The DNA is as follows: TGTGCCAGCTCGGGGACAGGGGTCAGCTACGAGCAGTACGTC. Its protein product is CASSGTGVSYEQYV.